A single sample is the source of the 25 T cell receptor beta chains below, sequenced in a study of T-cell reconstitution after alpha-beta-depleted transplantation in children. TCRbeta library preparation incorporated unique molecular identifiers. TCRdb recomputed calls from the PCR reads with MiXCR, one row per CDR3 protein. Of around 700,000 distinct CDR3 sequences in the sample, around 14% were seen once. Material: PBMCs, obtained before TCRalphabeta/CD19-depleted stem cell transplant. These receptor sequences come from a girl aged 2 to 10 with congenital amegakaryocytic thrombocytopenia, due to receive a stem cell transplant.

This clonotype was picked up many times. This chain connects TRBV12-3 or TRBV12-4 to TRBJ2-1; TRBD2 matches at 9 bases. J lost 3 bases, V lost 4 bases, and 4 bases had no gene match. The CDR3 consists of 15 residues. The CDR3 sequence is CASSSLAGNYNEQFF. The CDR3 DNA sequence: TGTGCCAGCAGTTCCCTAGCGGGAAACTACAATGAGCAGTTCTTC.

There are a few counts of this clonotype. The gene calls are TRBV27 and TRBJ2-1, with D perhaps assigned TRBD1 or TRBD2 (5 bases each). Per the germline V gene, CDR1 is MNHEY and CDR2 is SMNVEV (reference sequence). V lost 5 bases, J lost 5 bases, and 13 bases lay in between. The CDR3 sequence is 14 residues long. The CDR3 sequence is CASSPRDLNNEQFF. CDR3 DNA sequence: TGTGCCAGCAGTCCCCGGGACCTAAACAATGAGCAGTTCTTC.

This clonotype appeared many times. The genes are TRBV5-1 and TRBJ2-5, with 8 bases aligning to TRBD2. The CDR3 covers 16 residues. Trimming removed 4 bases from V and 5 bases from J; junction bases left unmatched: 13. Germline assignment: CDR1 SGHRS and CDR2 YFSETQ. The CDR3 protein is CASSPGLAGRVETQYF. In nucleotides, the CDR3 is TGCGCCAGCAGCCCCGGACTAGCCGGGCGCGTGGAGACCCAGTACTTC.

As to this clonotype: A much larger clone sits a single nucleotide away, making a read error possible. The chain couples TRBV6-1 to TRBJ2-5, with 11 bases fitting TRBD2. This CDR3 is built from 16 residues. With V trimmed by 7 bases and J by 1 base, 8 bases remained unmatched. Germline V lookup: CDR1 MNHNS, CDR2 SASEGT. The CDR3 spells CASTPLAGGFQETQYF. Written as DNA, the CDR3 is TGTGCCAGCACTCCCTTAGCGGGAGGGTTCCAAGAGACCCAGTACTTC.

This clonotype was detected many times. At one boundary the junction diverges from the germline segment, which might be a read error. The CDR3 coding sequence is TGCGCCAGCAGCCTAGGGACAGGGAACACCGGGGAGCTGTTTTTT. It is translated as CASSLGTGNTGELFF. The chain employs TRBV7-7 and TRBJ2-2, with 8 positions matching TRBD1. The germline V gene has CDR1 SSHAT and CDR2 FNYEAQ (reference sequence). CDR3 length: 15 amino acids.

The chain has TRBV28 and TRBJ2-2; tentative D call: TRBD1 (5 bases). Trimming shortened V by 8 bases and J by 5 bases, and 12 bases separated the two germline ends. This CDR3 is 13 amino acids long. The germline gives CDR1 MDHEN, CDR2 SYDVKM. In nucleotides, the CDR3 is TGTGCCAGCGGGTATTCAGGGACCGGGGAGCTGTTTTTT. As protein: CASGYSGTGELFF.

This clonotype was detected a few times. The chain recombines TRBV7-9 with TRBJ2-5; the D gene could be TRBD1 or TRBD2 (5 bases each). The CDR3 has 16 amino acids. The germline V gene has CDR1 SEHNR and CDR2 FQNEAQ (reference sequence). Trimming stripped 2 bases from V and 4 bases from J, with 17 bases between. The DNA of the CDR3 is TGTGCCAGCAGCTTAACCTCCGGCCCGGGGCGAGAGACCCAGTACTTC. Translation: CASSLTSGPGRETQYF.

This clonotype appeared a single time. V and J are TRBV20-1 and TRBJ1-2, with D possibly being TRBD1 (5 bases). CDR1 is DFQATT, CDR2 SNEGSKA, per germline (reference sequence). Between the trimmed V and J ends, which lost 0 bases and 7 bases, there was a span of 12 bases. This CDR3 is 13 amino acids long. The CDR3 DNA reads TGCAGTGCTAGAGATCCTTCCGGGGGTGGCTACACCTTC. As protein: CSARDPSGGGYTF.

The chain has TRBV29-1 and TRBJ2-7; maybe TRBD1 (6 bases). The CDR3 totals 13 residues. Germline CDR1 is SQVTM and CDR2 is ANQGSEA. V was clipped by 5 bases and J by 2 bases, with 13 bases between them. CDR3 protein: CSVTGRLAYEQYF. CDR3 in DNA: TGCAGCGTTACAGGGAGATTAGCCTACGAGCAGTACTTC.

This rearrangement joins TRBV5-5 to TRBJ2-3; D remains ambiguous. This CDR3 is 14 amino acids long. V was clipped by 4 bases and J by 3 bases, with 12 bases between them. Germline V gene data show CDR1 as SGHKS and CDR2 as YYEKEE (reference sequence). In DNA, the CDR3 is TGTGCCAGCAGCCTCGACGGCTTAACAGATACGCAGTATTTT. Protein sequence: CASSLDGLTDTQYF.

CDR3 nucleotides: TGTGCCATCGGCGATAGCGGGAACGAGCAGTACTTC. Translating gives CAIGDSGNEQYF. The chain employs TRBV10-3 and TRBJ2-7; 8 nucleotides agree with TRBD2. The V gene's germline CDR1 is ENHRY and CDR2 SYGVKD. The CDR3 is 12 amino acids. J was trimmed by 5 bases and V by 8 bases; bases with no gene match: 5.

The chain combines TRBV7-6 with TRBJ2-2, with 7 bases aligning to TRBD2. This CDR3 is 17 amino acids long. Germline V gene data show CDR1 as SGHVS and CDR2 as FNYEAQ. The junction had 6 bases not matched to a gene; V was cut back by 2 bases and J by 0 bases. The CDR3 reads CASSLNPSGTNTGELFF. CDR3 coding DNA: TGTGCCAGCAGCTTAAATCCAAGCGGGACGAACACCGGGGAGCTGTTTTTT.

This clonotype was observed many times. The genes are TRBV7-3 and TRBJ2-6; D possibly corresponds to TRBD2 (5 bases). This CDR3 contains 18 residues. CDR1 is SGHTA and CDR2 is FQGTGA in the germline V gene. V dropped 4 bases and J dropped 4 bases, with 20 bases sitting between them. The CDR3 bases are TGTGCCAGCAGCTCACCGGGAAAAGGTTTCGGAGGGGCCAACGTCCTGACTTTC. It is translated as CASSSPGKGFGGANVLTF.

This chain connects TRBV7-2 to TRBJ1-1; D remains unclear. Germline lookup yields CDR1 SGHTA and CDR2 FQGNSA. There are 15 residues in the CDR3. V lost 3 bases and J lost 1, with 12 bases in between. CDR3 in amino acids: CASSLTWVPNTEAFF. The CDR3 region has the DNA TGTGCCAGCAGCTTGACCTGGGTCCCGAACACTGAAGCTTTCTTT.

This clonotype was detected ten times or more. The V gene is TRBV30, the J gene TRBJ2-1, with a possible D match to TRBD2 (6 bases). Trimming took 1 base from V and 4 from J, leaving 11 bases between them. Germline V lookup: CDR1 GTSNPN, CDR2 SVGIG (reference sequence). This CDR3 contains 14 residues. CDR3: CAWSGGGPYNEQFF. CDR3 DNA sequence: TGTGCCTGGAGTGGGGGAGGACCGTACAATGAGCAGTTCTTC. Based on the CDR3 plus reference TRBV30 and TRBJ2-1, the full variable domain is SQTIHQWPATLVQPVGSPLSLECTVEGTSNPNLYWYRQAAGRGLQLLFYSVGIGQISSEVPQNLSASRPQDRQFILSSKKLLLSDSGFYLCAWSGGGPYNEQFFGPGTRLTVL.

This clonotype was detected many times. This chain joins TRBV12-3 or TRBV12-4 and TRBJ2-5; TRBD1 matches at 8 bases. The length of the CDR3 is 16 residues. The V segment lost 5 bases and the J segment 5 bases; nucleotides outside the gene matches: 13. The CDR3 nucleotides are TGTGCCAGCAGTCCCGGGACAGGATGGGTTGACGAGACCCAGTACTTC. It translates to CASSPGTGWVDETQYF.

This clonotype was seen at least ten times. The gene calls are TRBV25-1 and TRBJ2-6; D remains ambiguous. The CDR3 length is 13 residues. Germline-derived CDR1 and CDR2 are MGHDK and SYGVNS. V was shortened by 5 bases and J by 4 bases, with 6 bases between the two germline ends. The CDR3 sequence: CASSIPGANVLTF. The CDR3 nucleotides are TGTGCCAGCAGTATCCCCGGGGCCAACGTCCTGACTTTC.

This clonotype was detected ten times or more. The J gene is TRBJ2-5, the V gene TRBV18, with D maybe TRBD2 (5 bases). The CDR3 has 17 amino acids. Germline values: CDR1 KGHSH, CDR2 LQKENI. Trimming pared 1 base from V and 2 bases from J, leaving 17 bases between. CDR3 DNA: TGTGCCAGCTCACCACGAGGGTCTCACCGGGCTCAAGAGACCCAGTACTTC. Translation: CASSPRGSHRAQETQYF.

This clonotype was observed many times. The chain links TRBV5-1 to TRBJ2-6; no reliable D call. V was shortened by 0 bases and J by 0 bases, with 10 bases between the two germline ends. CDR3 length: 17 amino acids. Per the germline V gene, CDR1 is SGHRS and CDR2 is YFSETQ. CDR3 DNA: TGCGCCAGCAGCTTGGTTGGCGATCTCTCTGGGGCCAACGTCCTGACTTTC. Its translation: CASSLVGDLSGANVLTF.

CDR3 residues: CSAPLTGRETQYF. In nucleotides, the CDR3 is TGCAGTGCCCCATTAACGGGGAGGGAGACCCAGTACTTC. The rearrangement joins TRBV20-1 to TRBJ2-5; TRBD2 might be the D (6 bases). Germline CDR1 is DFQATT and CDR2 is SNEGSKA (reference sequence). This CDR3 contains 13 residues. V shed 6 bases and J shed 5 bases, with 16 bases lying between them.

This clonotype showed up many times. This rearrangement joins TRBV4-1 to TRBJ2-1; 10 bases line up with TRBD2. V gave up 6 bases and J gave up 6 bases; unmatched junction bases: 11. This CDR3 region has 16 residues. The germline V gene encodes CDR1 MGHRA and CDR2 YSYEKL. The CDR3 here is CASRRRVLAGTNEQFF. CDR3 nucleotides: TGCGCCAGCAGGAGAAGGGTACTAGCGGGGACCAATGAGCAGTTCTTC.

With regard to this clonotype: It may be a read error: a sequence one base away is much more abundant. The chain links TRBV29-1 to TRBJ2-2; 10 positions agree with TRBD2. Per the germline V gene, CDR1 is SQVTM and CDR2 is ANQGSEA. The CDR3 length is 14 residues. The V gene end was trimmed by 6 bases and the J gene end by 5 bases; junction bases not matched to a gene: 6. The CDR3 reads CSVQTSGCTGELFF. CDR3 coding DNA: TGCAGCGTCCAGACTAGCGGGTGTACCGGGGAGCTGTTTTTT.

V and J are TRBV20-1 and TRBJ2-2; no clear D gene. The V end was cut by 2 bases, the J end by 0 bases, with 7 bases between. Germline-derived CDR1 and CDR2 are DFQATT and SNEGSKA (reference sequence). There are 14 residues in the CDR3. CDR3 loop: CSARKGSNTGELFF. DNA for the CDR3: TGCAGTGCTAGAAAGGGTTCGAACACCGGGGAGCTGTTTTTT.

This chain connects TRBV6-5 to TRBJ2-1; D possibly corresponds to TRBD2 (5 bases). Trimming took 2 bases from V and 6 from J, leaving 14 bases between them. The CDR3 has 15 residues. CDR1 and CDR2 (germline): MNHEY, SVGAGI. CDR3: CASSYGPLAGNEQFF. The CDR3 DNA reads TGTGCCAGCAGTTACGGCCCGCTAGCAGGCAATGAGCAGTTCTTC.

This clonotype was seen many times. The chain recombines TRBV20-1 with TRBJ2-1; tentatively, D is TRBD2 (6 bases). V lost 5 bases to trimming and J lost 9 bases, with 29 bases between them. The CDR3 is 17 residues long. Germline lookup yields CDR1 DFQATT and CDR2 SNEGSKA (reference sequence). CDR3 sequence: CSAAGTWTNSSGGEQFF. The CDR3 nucleotides are TGCAGTGCTGCCGGGACGTGGACTAACTCCAGTGGGGGTGAGCAGTTCTTC.